These 22 T cell receptor beta chains originate from one sample sequenced in a study of cytomegalovirus exposure and HLA in healthy donors. Only in-frame clones appear in the TCRdb table, and some are missing; sequencing was by immunoSEQ multiplex PCR. The sample holds roughly 180,000 clones, 84% seen once. The specimen was PBMCs. The receptors derive from a young man in good health and CMV-seropositive.

The chain couples TRBV4-1 to TRBJ2-7, with D maybe TRBD2 (6 bases). V lost 0 bases, J lost 7 bases, and 10 bases lay in between. Germline CDR1 MGHRA, CDR2 YSYEKL. This CDR3 is built from 13 residues. CDR3 coding DNA: TGCGCCAGCAGCCAAGAAGGGGCGGGGGAGCAGTACTTC. Amino acid sequence: CASSQEGAGEQYF.

The chain joins TRBV15 to TRBJ2-1, with 7 nucleotides matching TRBD2. Germline V lookup: CDR1 LNHNV, CDR2 YYDKDF (reference sequence). CDR3 length: 15 residues. J gave up 4 bases and V 0 bases, and 3 bases lay outside the gene matches. Here the CDR3 DNA reads TGTGCCACCAGCAGAGAGGGGGAGGGTTACAATGAGCAGTTCTTC. It translates to CATSREGEGYNEQFF.

The chain is built from TRBV4-3 and TRBJ2-3, with 7 bases matching TRBD2. CDR3 length equals 15 residues. Germline CDR1 reads LGHNA; CDR2 reads YSLEER. The V segment lost 0 bases and the J segment 7 bases; nucleotides outside the gene matches: 7. The CDR3 bases are TGCGCCAGCAGCCAAGATCTGGGGGGACTAAATACGCAGTATTTT. This translates into CASSQDLGGLNTQYF.

The V call is TRBV19, the J call TRBJ2-5; the D gene is possibly TRBD2 (7 bases). This CDR3 comprises 13 residues. CDR1 is LNHDA and CDR2 is SQIVND in the germline V gene (reference sequence). Trimming shortened V by 9 bases and J by 5 bases, and 16 bases separated the two germline ends. The CDR3 DNA reads as TGTGCCAGCTCACCGGGGGGCTCGGAGACCCAGTACTTC. Translation gives CASSPGGSETQYF.

The chain is built from TRBV5-1 and TRBJ2-6, with 7 nucleotides matching TRBD1. The germline CDR1 and CDR2 sequences are SGHRS and YFSETQ. V shed 3 bases, J shed 0 bases, and the junction held 6 bases outside the gene matches. The CDR3 is 17 amino acids. CDR3: CASSSGTVLSGANVLTF. The CDR3 nucleotides read TGCGCCAGCAGCTCCGGGACAGTCCTCTCTGGGGCCAACGTCCTGACTTTC.

V usage is TRBV6-5 and J usage is TRBJ2-5, with a weak D call TRBD2 (6 bases). Trimming left V 8 bases short and J 2 bases short, with 15 bases between. The CDR3 loop spans 14 amino acids. CDR1 MNHEY and CDR2 SVGAGI come from the germline V gene. CDR3 amino acids: CASRRGRGQETQYF. The CDR3 bases are TGTGCCAGCCGTCGAGGGCGGGGTCAAGAGACCCAGTACTTC.

The chain joins TRBV18 to TRBJ2-7; tentative D call: TRBD2 (5 bases). CDR1 is KGHSH and CDR2 is LQKENI in the germline V gene. This CDR3 region has 15 residues. V gave up 6 bases and J gave up 5 bases, with 20 bases separating them. CDR3 region: CASSPAGLLGHEQYF. For the CDR3, the DNA is TGTGCCAGCTCCCCGGCGGGTCTATTAGGCCACGAGCAGTACTTC.

The V and J genes are TRBV4-3 and TRBJ2-6; 8 bases are shared with TRBD2. Trimming took 4 bases from V and 0 from J; bases not matched to a gene: 5. Germline CDR1 reads LGHNA; CDR2 reads YSLEER. This CDR3 contains 17 residues. CDR3 in amino acids: CASSPSGPSSGANVLTF. CDR3 nucleotide sequence: TGCGCCAGCAGCCCTAGCGGGCCTAGCTCTGGGGCCAACGTCCTGACTTTC.

The chain is built from TRBV6-1 and TRBJ2-1; 7 positions agree with TRBD2. Unmatched junction bases numbered 6, after V lost 8 bases and J lost 8 bases. The CDR3 is made up of 12 amino acids. The germline V gene encodes CDR1 MNHNS and CDR2 SASEGT. The CDR3 loop reads CASVSGAHEQFF. The DNA of the CDR3 is TGTGCCAGCGTGAGCGGGGCACATGAGCAGTTCTTC.

The genes are TRBV6-5 and TRBJ2-7; D gene unclear. The CDR3 sequence is 15 residues long. V was clipped by 6 bases and J by 1 base, with 16 bases between them. Germline CDR1 reads MNHEY; CDR2 reads SVGAGI. The CDR3 loop is CASSPLQPVSYEQYF. The DNA of the CDR3 is TGTGCCAGCAGCCCCTTACAACCCGTTTCCTACGAGCAGTACTTC.

The chain is built from TRBV5-1 and TRBJ2-7; TRBD2 aligns across 8 bases. J gave up 5 bases and V 4 bases, and 11 bases lay outside the gene matches. CDR3 length equals 15 residues. Germline V gene sequence: CDR1 SGHRS, CDR2 YFSETQ. Here the CDR3 DNA reads TGCGCCAGCAGCACCCTGGGGACTAGTAACCACGAGCAGTACTTC. Translation: CASSTLGTSNHEQYF.

The J gene is TRBJ2-7, the V gene TRBV4-2; no reliable D call. Germline V gene data show CDR1 as LGHNA and CDR2 as YNFKEQ. The CDR3 sequence is 14 residues long. V was pared by 3 bases and J by 0 bases, with 9 bases between. Here the CDR3 reads CASSHATGSYEQYF. Here the CDR3 DNA reads TGTGCCAGCAGCCACGCTACTGGCTCCTACGAGCAGTACTTC.

The chain uses TRBV7-3 and TRBJ2-4, with TRBD1 identical over 8 bases. Germline V gene data show CDR1 as SGHTA and CDR2 as FQGTGA. The trim removed 5 bases at V and 5 bases at J, leaving 5 bases unmatched. CDR3 length: 14 amino acids. The CDR3 coding sequence is TGTGCCAGCAGCCTCGACAGGGGCCAAAACATTCAGTACTTC. Translated, it gives CASSLDRGQNIQYF. Combining the CDR3 with reference TRBV7-3 and TRBJ2-4 gives the whole variable domain GAGVSQTPSNKVTEKGKYVELRCDPISGHTALYWYRQSLGQGPEFLIYFQGTGAADDSGLPNDRFFAVRPEGSVSTLKIQRTERGDSAVYLCASSLDRGQNIQYFGAGTRLSVL.

This clone was seen a handful of times. The V and J genes are TRBV30 and TRBJ1-5; D gene unclear. V gave up 2 bases and J gave up 6 bases, with 26 bases separating them. CDR1 is GTSNPN and CDR2 is SVGIG in the germline V gene (reference sequence). This CDR3 contains 18 residues. CDR3 residues: CAWSLPGVGGPISQPQHF. CDR3 DNA sequence: TGTGCCTGGAGTCTCCCCGGGGTTGGAGGCCCCATCAGTCAGCCCCAGCATTTT. The full variable domain, with the rest looked up from reference TRBV30 and TRBJ1-5, is SQTIHQWPATLVQPVGSPLSLECTVEGTSNPNLYWYRQAAGRGLQLLFYSVGIGQISSEVPQNLSASRPQDRQFILSSKKLLLSDSGFYLCAWSLPGVGGPISQPQHFGDGTRLSIL.

In this sample, this clone turned up a few times. The V call is TRBV28, the J call TRBJ1-2; TRBD1 might be the D (5 bases). The CDR3 is made up of 15 amino acids. CDR1 MDHEN and CDR2 SYDVKM come from the germline V gene. Trimming pared 0 bases from V and 4 bases from J, leaving 12 bases between. In DNA, the CDR3 is TGTGCCAGCAGTTTATGGACAGACATATTCTATGGCTACACCTTC. Its translation: CASSLWTDIFYGYTF.

The genes are TRBV5-4 and TRBJ2-7, with a possible D match to TRBD2 (5 bases). This CDR3 spans 14 amino acids. Looked up from germline, CDR1 is SGHNT and CDR2 is YYREEE (reference sequence). The germline V and J ends were trimmed by 2 bases and 0 bases, with 9 bases remaining between them. The CDR3 region is CASSLADFSYEQYF. The CDR3 nucleotides are TGTGCCAGCAGCTTAGCGGACTTCTCCTACGAGCAGTACTTC.

This chain links TRBV4-3 with TRBJ2-1, with D unclear. The CDR3 sequence is 14 residues long. The V end lost 0 bases, the J end lost 15 bases, and 18 bases lay between the germline ends. Germline V gene data show CDR1 as LGHNA and CDR2 as YSLEER. The CDR3 DNA is TGCGCCAGCAGCCAAGATTTGAGTTTTCCCGGTCCGTTCTTC. Its protein is CASSQDLSFPGPFF.

The table lists this clone with a few counts. The chain uses TRBV5-5 and TRBJ1-3; tentatively, D is TRBD1 (6 bases). Deletions cut 1 base from V and 0 bases from J, with 17 bases between. The CDR3 length is 18 residues. Germline V lookup: CDR1 SGHKS, CDR2 YYEKEE (reference sequence). In DNA, the CDR3 is TGTGCCAGCAGCTTGCGGCCCAACAGGGCCGGCTCTGGAAACACCATATATTTT. Translation gives CASSLRPNRAGSGNTIYF. Looking up the rest from reference TRBV5-5 and TRBJ1-3 gives the full variable domain: DAGVTQSPTHLIKTRGQQVTLRCSPISGHKSVSWYQQVLGQGPQFIFQYYEKEERGRGNFPDRFSARQFPNYSSELNVNALLLGDSALYLCASSLRPNRAGSGNTIYFGEGSWLTVV.

This clone was recorded once. This chain joins TRBV28 and TRBJ1-2; 8 nucleotides line up with TRBD1. With V trimmed by 2 bases and J by 5 bases, 4 bases remained unmatched. The germline V gene has CDR1 MDHEN and CDR2 SYDVKM. The CDR3 covers 14 residues. In DNA, the CDR3 is TGTGCCAGCAGTTTACCAGGGGGCTCGTATGGCTACACCTTC. As protein: CASSLPGGSYGYTF.

This chain connects TRBV28 to TRBJ2-1, with unresolved D. This CDR3 has 11 amino acids. The V gene's germline CDR1 is MDHEN and CDR2 SYDVKM. The germline V and J ends were trimmed by 6 bases and 12 bases, with 12 bases remaining between them. CDR3 sequence (DNA): TGTGCCAGCAGCTCCGGGTACTCGCAGTTCTTC. It translates to CASSSGYSQFF.

The chain employs TRBV28 and TRBJ2-7, with D uncertain. CDR1 MDHEN and CDR2 SYDVKM come from the germline V gene. This CDR3 has 12 amino acids. Trimming took 8 bases from V and 3 from J, leaving 11 bases between them. The CDR3: CASREVDYEQYF. The CDR3 DNA reads TGTGCCAGCCGAGAGGTGGACTACGAGCAGTACTTC. The full variable domain, completed using reference TRBV28 and TRBJ2-7, is DVKVTQSSRYLVKRTGEKVFLECVQDMDHENMFWYRQDPGLGLRLIYFSYDVKMKEKGDIPEGYSVSREKKERFSLILESASTNQTSMYLCASREVDYEQYFGPGTRLTVT.

The chain uses TRBV7-2 and TRBJ2-5; D is undetermined. Trimming shortened V by 0 bases and J by 4 bases, and 9 bases separated the two germline ends. The CDR3 is 14 amino acids. Germline V gene lookup returns CDR1 SGHTA and CDR2 FQGNSA. This chain's CDR3 is CASSLAPGLETQYF. The DNA of the CDR3 is TGTGCCAGCAGCTTAGCCCCGGGTCTAGAGACCCAGTACTTC.